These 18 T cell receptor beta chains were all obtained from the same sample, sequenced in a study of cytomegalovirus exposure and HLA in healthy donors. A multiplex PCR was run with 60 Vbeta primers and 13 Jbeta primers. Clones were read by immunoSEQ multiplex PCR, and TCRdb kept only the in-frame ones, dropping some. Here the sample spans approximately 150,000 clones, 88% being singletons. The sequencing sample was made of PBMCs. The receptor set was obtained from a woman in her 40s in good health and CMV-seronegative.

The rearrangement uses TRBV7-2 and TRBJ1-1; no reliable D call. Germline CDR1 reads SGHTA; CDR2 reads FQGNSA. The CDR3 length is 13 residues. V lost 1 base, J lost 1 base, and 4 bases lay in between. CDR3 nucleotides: TGTGCCAGCAGCTTAGGGAGGAACACTGAAGCTTTCTTT. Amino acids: CASSLGRNTEAFF.

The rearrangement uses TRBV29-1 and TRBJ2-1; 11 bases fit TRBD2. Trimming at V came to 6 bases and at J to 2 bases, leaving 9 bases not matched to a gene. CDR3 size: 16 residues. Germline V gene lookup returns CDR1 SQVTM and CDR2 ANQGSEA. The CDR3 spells CSVARLAGSTYNEQFF. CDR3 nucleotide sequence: TGCAGCGTAGCCCGACTAGCGGGAAGTACCTACAATGAGCAGTTCTTC.

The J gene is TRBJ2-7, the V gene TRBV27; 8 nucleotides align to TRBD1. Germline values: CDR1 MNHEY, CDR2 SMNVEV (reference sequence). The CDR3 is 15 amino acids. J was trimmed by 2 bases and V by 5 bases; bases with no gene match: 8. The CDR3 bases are TGTGCCAGCAGTCCCCCGGACAGGGCTGCCTACGAGCAGTACTTC. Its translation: CASSPPDRAAYEQYF.

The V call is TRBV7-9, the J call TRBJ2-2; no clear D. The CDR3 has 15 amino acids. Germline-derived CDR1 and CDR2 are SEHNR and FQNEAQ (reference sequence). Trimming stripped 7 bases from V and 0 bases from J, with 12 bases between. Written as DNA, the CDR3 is TGTGCCAGCACCGAGCGACGATCGAACACCGGGGAGCTGTTTTTT. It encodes CASTERRSNTGELFF. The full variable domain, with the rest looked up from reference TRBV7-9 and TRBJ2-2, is DTGVSQNPRHKITKRGQNVTFRCDPISEHNRLYWYRQTLGQGPEFLTYFQNEAQLEKSRLLSDRFSAERPKGSFSTLEIQRTEQGDSAMYLCASTERRSNTGELFFGEGSRLTVL.

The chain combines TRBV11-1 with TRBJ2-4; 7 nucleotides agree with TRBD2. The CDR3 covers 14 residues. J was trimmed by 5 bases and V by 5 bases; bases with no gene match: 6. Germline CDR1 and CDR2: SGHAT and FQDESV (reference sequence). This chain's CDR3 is CASSRRGVQNIQYF. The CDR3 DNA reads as TGTGCCAGCAGCCGACGGGGGGTGCAAAACATTCAGTACTTC.

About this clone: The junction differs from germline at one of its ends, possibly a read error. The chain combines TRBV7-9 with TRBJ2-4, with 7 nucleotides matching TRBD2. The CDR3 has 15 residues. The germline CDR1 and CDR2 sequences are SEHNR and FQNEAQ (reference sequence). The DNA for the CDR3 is TGTCCCAGCACCGAAATTGGGCTAGCGGCAAACATTCAGTACTTC. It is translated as CPSTEIGLAANIQYF.

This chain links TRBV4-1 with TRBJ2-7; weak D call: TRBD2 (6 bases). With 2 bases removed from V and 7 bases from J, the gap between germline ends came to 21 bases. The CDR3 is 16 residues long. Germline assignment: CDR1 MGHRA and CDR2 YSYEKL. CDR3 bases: TGCGCCAGCAGCCAACTTATCGGACTAAACCCGAGAGAGCAGTACTTC. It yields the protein CASSQLIGLNPREQYF.

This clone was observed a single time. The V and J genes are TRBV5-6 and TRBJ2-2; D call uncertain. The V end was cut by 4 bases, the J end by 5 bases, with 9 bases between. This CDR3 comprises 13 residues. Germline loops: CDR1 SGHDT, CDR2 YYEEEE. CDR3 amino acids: CASSPVDTGELFF. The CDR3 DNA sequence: TGTGCCAGCAGCCCCGTAGATACCGGGGAGCTGTTTTTT. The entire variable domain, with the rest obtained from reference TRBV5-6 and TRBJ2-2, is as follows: DAGVTQSPTHLIKTRGQQVTLRCSPKSGHDTVSWYQQALGQGPQFIFQYYEEEERQRGNFPDRFSGHQFPNYSSELNVNALLLGDSALYLCASSPVDTGELFFGEGSRLTVL.

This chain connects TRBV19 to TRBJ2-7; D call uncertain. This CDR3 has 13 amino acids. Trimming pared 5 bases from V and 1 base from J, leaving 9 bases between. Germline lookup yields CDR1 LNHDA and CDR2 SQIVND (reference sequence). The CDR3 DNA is TGTGCCAGTAGTGAAAGCGCATCCTACGAGCAGTACTTC. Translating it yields CASSESASYEQYF.

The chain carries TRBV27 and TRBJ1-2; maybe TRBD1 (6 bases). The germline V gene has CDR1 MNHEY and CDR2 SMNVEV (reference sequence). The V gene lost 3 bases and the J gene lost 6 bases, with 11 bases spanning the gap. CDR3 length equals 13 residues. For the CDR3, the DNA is TGTGCCAGCAGTTTTTCAGGGGACGATGGCTACACCTTC. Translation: CASSFSGDDGYTF.

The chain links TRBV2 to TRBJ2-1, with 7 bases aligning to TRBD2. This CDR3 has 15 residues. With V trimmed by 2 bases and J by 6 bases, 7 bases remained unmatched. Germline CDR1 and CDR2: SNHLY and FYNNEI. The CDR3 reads CASSEIGAGVNEQFF. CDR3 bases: TGTGCCAGCAGTGAAATAGGGGCGGGAGTCAATGAGCAGTTCTTC.

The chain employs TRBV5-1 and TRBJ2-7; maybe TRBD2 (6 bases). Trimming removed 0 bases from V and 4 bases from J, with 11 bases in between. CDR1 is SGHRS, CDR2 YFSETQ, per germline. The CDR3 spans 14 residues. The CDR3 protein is CASSLVAGTYEQYF. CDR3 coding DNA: TGCGCCAGCAGCTTGGTGGCCGGGACTTACGAGCAGTACTTC.

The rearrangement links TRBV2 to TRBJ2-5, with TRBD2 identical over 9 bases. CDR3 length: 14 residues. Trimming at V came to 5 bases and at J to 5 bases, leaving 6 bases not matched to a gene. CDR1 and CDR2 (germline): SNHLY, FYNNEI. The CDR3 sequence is CASSQFSGGETQYF. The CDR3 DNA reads TGTGCCAGCAGTCAGTTTAGCGGGGGCGAGACCCAGTACTTC.

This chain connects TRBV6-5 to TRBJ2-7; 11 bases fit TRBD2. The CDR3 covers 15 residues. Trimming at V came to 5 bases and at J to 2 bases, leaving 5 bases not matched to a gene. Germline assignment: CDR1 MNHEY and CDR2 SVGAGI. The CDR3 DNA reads TGTGCCAGCAGTAGGACTAGCGGGCCCACCTACGAGCAGTACTTC. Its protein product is CASSRTSGPTYEQYF.

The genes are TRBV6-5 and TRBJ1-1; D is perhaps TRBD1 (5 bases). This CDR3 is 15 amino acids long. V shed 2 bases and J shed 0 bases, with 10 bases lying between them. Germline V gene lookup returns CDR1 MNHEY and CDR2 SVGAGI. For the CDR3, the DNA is TGTGCCAGCAGTTACGGGGGGGGGATGAACACTGAAGCTTTCTTT. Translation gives CASSYGGGMNTEAFF.

The CDR3 spells CASSQRQSTDTQYF. The CDR3 region has the DNA TGTGCCAGCAGCCAGCGTCAAAGCACAGATACGCAGTATTTT. V and J are TRBV14 and TRBJ2-3; D gene uncertain. This CDR3 spans 14 amino acids. Germline V lookup: CDR1 SGHDN, CDR2 FVKESK. The V end lost 3 bases, the J end lost 0 bases, and 7 bases lay between the germline ends.

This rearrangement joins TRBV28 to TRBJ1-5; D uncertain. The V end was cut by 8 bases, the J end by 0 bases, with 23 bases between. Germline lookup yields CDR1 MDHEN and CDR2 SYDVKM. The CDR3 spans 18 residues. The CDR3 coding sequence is TGTGCCAGCCTTCAAGGGAGGATGGGTCGAGGTAGCAATCAGCCCCAGCATTTT. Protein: CASLQGRMGRGSNQPQHF.

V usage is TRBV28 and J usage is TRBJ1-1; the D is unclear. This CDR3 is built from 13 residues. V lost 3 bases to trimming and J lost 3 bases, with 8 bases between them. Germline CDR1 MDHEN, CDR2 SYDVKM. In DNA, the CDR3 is TGTGCCAGCAGTTTCCTAGAGGACACTGAAGCTTTCTTT. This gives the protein CASSFLEDTEAFF.